This T cell receptor (beta chain) was observed in a study of control samples from healthy donors and cancer patients. Here immunoSEQ multiplex PCR was the method, and the copy in TCRdb shows in-frame clones only, minus some. Here the sample spans 40,000 to 50,000 clones, around 75% being singletons. The V and J ends lost 6 bases and 3 bases, in that order; junction bases with no gene match: 13. Germline values: CDR1 MNHEY, CDR2 SMNVEV (reference sequence). This CDR3 region has 16 residues. The TCR originated in a male donor with melanoma. Sequencing used formalin-fixed, paraffin-embedded tissue. The gene calls are TRBV27 and TRBJ2-7, with TRBD2 identical over 8 bases. In DNA form, the CDR3 reads TGTGCCAGCAGCCGACTTAGTTCGGGACTAGTCTACGAGCAGTACTTC. It translates to CASSRLSSGLVYEQYF.